This T cell receptor beta chain was sequenced for a study of T cells in women clearing cervical HPV infection. Study summary: Case blood drawn at lesion detection; control blood after infection cleared.

The length of the CDR3 is 15 residues. V was pared by 4 bases and J by 7 bases, with 14 bases of the junction left unmatched. Germline V CDR1 and CDR2: GTSNPN, SVGIG (reference sequence). Study observations and caveats: A classifier using richness and V gene abundances reached an AUC of around 0.81.

Points on this clone: Its antigen is currently unknown. The read ends 3 residues before the CDR3 terminus; that terminus is restored from the germline J gene.

The method was immunoSEQ multiplex PCR; TCRdb's version includes in-frame clones alone and lacks a portion of them. The sample data list roughly 20,000 clones. This TCR was sampled from a woman between 18 and 70 years old with a cervical HPV16 infection that either progressed to CIN3+ or cleared (not recorded which). The chain has TRBV30 and TRBJ1-2; 8 nucleotides line up with TRBD1. Sequenced: blood buffy coat. CDR3 sequence reads: CAWNYQGASIGGYTF. Incomplete CDR3 DNA: TGTGCCTGGAATTATCAGGGGGCGTCGATCGGTGGC. The full variable domain, with the rest looked up from reference TRBV30 and TRBJ1-2, is SQTIHQWPATLVQPVGSPLSLECTVEGTSNPNLYWYRQAAGRGLQLLFYSVGIGQISSEVPQNLSASRPQDRQFILSSKKLLLSDSGFYLCAWNYQGASIGGYTFGSGTRLTVV.